A single sample gave rise to the 23 T cell receptor beta chains below, sequenced in a study of cytomegalovirus exposure and HLA in healthy donors. PCR amplification relied on 60 Vbeta primers (plus 13 Jbeta primers). The data were produced by immunoSEQ multiplex PCR, yet TCRdb's version contains in-frame clones alone and is incomplete. This sample contains 150,000 to 250,000 clones. Sequenced material: PBMCs. These receptors were obtained from a boy aged 5-17 years in good health and CMV-seronegative.

The chain uses TRBV29-1 and TRBJ2-2; perhaps TRBD2 as D (6 bases). Trimming took off 7 bases at V and 5 bases at J, with 8 bases between the two ends. Germline V CDR1 and CDR2: SQVTM, ANQGSEA. The CDR3 has 11 amino acids. CDR3 sequence (DNA): TGCAGCGGGAGGGAGACCGGGGAGCTGTTTTTT. It codes for CSGRETGELFF.

The rearrangement links TRBV27 to TRBJ1-2, with a tentative D call TRBD1 (6 bases). CDR3 length: 14 residues. Trimming shortened V by 6 bases and J by 6 bases, and 17 bases separated the two germline ends. Germline-derived CDR1 and CDR2 are MNHEY and SMNVEV (reference sequence). The CDR3 sequence is CASSRQGRQDGYTF. CDR3 bases: TGTGCCAGCAGCCGACAAGGGAGACAGGATGGCTACACCTTC.

The chain employs TRBV5-6 and TRBJ2-3; no firm D call. The CDR3 contains 16 residues. Germline V lookup: CDR1 SGHDT, CDR2 YYEEEE. Trimming stripped 1 base from V and 5 bases from J, with 17 bases between. CDR3 protein: CASSLKQLQWVDTQYF. The CDR3 coding sequence is TGTGCCAGCAGCTTGAAACAGCTACAATGGGTAGATACGCAGTATTTT.

This rearrangement joins TRBV7-8 to TRBJ2-2; 7 bases fit TRBD1. Germline assignment: CDR1 SGHVS and CDR2 FQNEAQ. V lost 6 bases, J lost 1 base, and 5 bases stayed unmatched. CDR3 length: 15 residues. Here the CDR3 DNA reads TGTGCCAGCAGACTGGGACAGATGAACACCGGGGAGCTGTTTTTT. Translation gives CASRLGQMNTGELFF.

The CDR3 DNA is TGTGCCTGGACCAAAGGGGGGAACACTGAAGCTTTCTTT. This codes for CAWTKGGNTEAFF. This chain joins TRBV30 and TRBJ1-1; D is possibly TRBD1 (6 bases). Germline-derived CDR1 and CDR2 are GTSNPN and SVGIG (reference sequence). Trimming removed 4 bases from V and 1 base from J, with 10 bases in between. The CDR3 loop spans 13 amino acids.

The V and J genes are TRBV6-1 and TRBJ1-2, with D maybe TRBD1 (5 bases). V was shortened by 1 base and J by 4 bases, with 16 bases between the two germline ends. CDR1 MNHNS and CDR2 SASEGT come from the germline V gene. The CDR3 loop spans 16 amino acids. CDR3 residues: CASSEVLGGGGYGYTF. The CDR3 DNA is TGTGCCAGCAGTGAAGTTCTCGGGGGGGGTGGCTATGGCTACACCTTC.

V usage is TRBV11-2 and J usage is TRBJ2-3, with TRBD2 matching 7 bases. CDR1 and CDR2 from the germline V gene are SGHAT and FQNNGV. This CDR3 contains 14 residues. V trimming: 3 bases; J trimming: 4 bases; junction bases outside the gene matches: 4. This chain's CDR3 is CASSFGGGADTQYF. The CDR3 nucleotides read TGTGCCAGCAGCTTCGGGGGAGGGGCAGATACGCAGTATTTT.

V gene TRBV18 combines with J gene TRBJ1-1, with a possible D match to TRBD1 (5 bases). This CDR3 region has 14 residues. V lost 3 bases and J 4 bases, leaving 12 bases between the germline ends. Germline lookup yields CDR1 KGHSH and CDR2 LQKENI. The CDR3 reads CASSPSGGGTEAFF. The CDR3 DNA follows: TGTGCCAGCTCACCTTCGGGGGGTGGCACTGAAGCTTTCTTT.

The chain is built from TRBV29-1 and TRBJ2-1, with D unclear. Germline V lookup: CDR1 SQVTM, CDR2 ANQGSEA. Trimming stripped 5 bases from V and 1 base from J, with 9 bases between. This CDR3 contains 13 residues. CDR3 DNA: TGCAGCGTTAGCCCACAGTCCTACAATGAGCAGTTCTTC. As protein: CSVSPQSYNEQFF.

The chain is built from TRBV19 and TRBJ1-4; TRBD1 aligns across 9 bases. CDR1 is LNHDA, CDR2 SQIVND, per germline (reference sequence). The CDR3 loop spans 15 amino acids. Trimming removed 6 bases from V and 1 base from J; junction bases left unmatched: 3. As DNA, the CDR3 is TGTGCCAGTAGCACGACAGGGGGAACTAATGAAAAACTGTTTTTT. The encoded protein is CASSTTGGTNEKLFF.

The chain joins TRBV10-2 to TRBJ2-7; no firm D call. This CDR3 has 15 amino acids. In germline, CDR1 is WSHSY, CDR2 SAAADI. Trimming took 5 bases from V and 0 from J, leaving 14 bases between them. This CDR3 reads CASSKDSLSSYEQYF. The DNA of the CDR3 is TGCGCCAGCAGTAAAGACTCGTTAAGCTCCTACGAGCAGTACTTC.

The gene calls are TRBV11-2 and TRBJ2-5, with D perhaps matching TRBD2 (5 bases). The V end was cut by 4 bases, the J end by 7 bases, with 16 bases between. Germline V gene data show CDR1 as SGHAT and CDR2 as FQNNGV. The CDR3 has 14 residues. CDR3 nucleotide sequence: TGTGCCAGCAGCTCGCTGAGCGGATTCAGGACCCAGTACTTC. Residues: CASSSLSGFRTQYF.

The chain employs TRBV6-1 and TRBJ2-7; tentatively, D is TRBD2 (5 bases). With 3 bases removed from V and 2 bases from J, the gap between germline ends came to 11 bases. The CDR3 length is 14 residues. Germline CDR1 MNHNS, CDR2 SASEGT. CDR3 DNA: TGTGCCAGCAGTGATATTAGCGCGGCCTACGAGCAGTACTTC. Translating it yields CASSDISAAYEQYF.

The chain carries TRBV19 and TRBJ2-7; D perhaps matches TRBD1 (6 bases). Germline-derived CDR1 and CDR2 are LNHDA and SQIVND (reference sequence). This CDR3 has 13 amino acids. Trimming removed 6 bases from V and 4 bases from J, with 13 bases in between. CDR3 sequence (DNA): TGTGCCAGTAGCCGACAGAGGGGGTACGAGCAGTACTTC. This sequence encodes CASSRQRGYEQYF.

J is TRBJ2-5 and V is TRBV7-6; D is perhaps TRBD2 (6 bases). This CDR3 contains 17 residues. Between the trimmed V and J ends, which lost 1 base and 1 base, there was a span of 16 bases. Germline-derived CDR1 and CDR2 are SGHVS and FNYEAQ. CDR3 bases: TGTGCCAGCAGCTTAGAGGGAGGTCATGACCTCCAAGAGACCCAGTACTTC. It codes for CASSLEGGHDLQETQYF.

The chain carries TRBV20-1 and TRBJ2-7; 8 positions agree with TRBD1. In germline, CDR1 is DFQATT, CDR2 SNEGSKA (reference sequence). The V gene end was trimmed by 6 bases and the J gene end by 3 bases; junction bases not matched to a gene: 1. The CDR3 length is 11 residues. CDR3 in DNA: TGCAGTGCGGACAGGGACTACGAGCAGTACTTC. Translated, it gives CSADRDYEQYF.

The chain uses TRBV11-2 and TRBJ2-2; D not resolved. Germline CDR1 and CDR2: SGHAT and FQNNGV. V was cut by 3 bases and J by 6 bases, with 11 bases left in between. This CDR3 is built from 14 residues. CDR3 in DNA: TGTGCCAGCAGCTTGCTCAGGCAAGCCGGGGAGCTGTTTTTT. It is translated as CASSLLRQAGELFF.

DNA of the CDR3: TGTGCCAGCAGCGTAGATGAGGGGGCTCGGTACGAGCAGTACTTC. It is translated as CASSVDEGARYEQYF. The chain is built from TRBV9 and TRBJ2-7; 7 positions match TRBD1. CDR1 SGDLS and CDR2 YYNGEE come from the germline V gene. Losses at the gene ends were 0 bases for V and 4 bases for J; bases not matched to a gene: 7. The CDR3 runs to 15 residues.

The chain recombines TRBV7-9 with TRBJ1-2; D remains ambiguous. Germline V lookup: CDR1 SEHNR, CDR2 FQNEAQ (reference sequence). The CDR3 loop spans 11 amino acids. V lost 8 bases to trimming and J lost 5 bases, with 9 bases between them. CDR3 residues: CASLAEYGYTF. The CDR3 DNA reads as TGTGCCAGCTTGGCCGAATATGGCTACACCTTC. Variable domain in full (rest from reference TRBV7-9 and TRBJ1-2): DTGVSQNPRHKITKRGQNVTFRCDPISEHNRLYWYRQTLGQGPEFLTYFQNEAQLEKSRLLSDRFSAERPKGSFSTLEIQRTEQGDSAMYLCASLAEYGYTFGSGTRLTVV.

V usage is TRBV4-1 and J usage is TRBJ2-1; no definite D call. The CDR3 has 15 amino acids. Germline values: CDR1 MGHRA, CDR2 YSYEKL. V was pared by 7 bases and J by 0 bases, with 13 bases between. CDR3 nucleotide sequence: TGCGCCAGCACCCTATACGGTAACTCCTACAATGAGCAGTTCTTC. This translates into CASTLYGNSYNEQFF.

In DNA form, the CDR3 reads TGTGCCAGCAGCCCCAGGGTCTTCTACGAGCAGTACTTC. Its protein product is CASSPRVFYEQYF. The chain carries TRBV27 and TRBJ2-7; tentatively, D is TRBD1 (5 bases). The V and J ends lost 6 bases and 3 bases respectively, with 12 bases between them. The CDR3 is made up of 13 amino acids. Per germline, CDR1 MNHEY and CDR2 SMNVEV (reference sequence).

The chain combines TRBV4-1 with TRBJ1-4; 9 nucleotides line up with TRBD1. Germline CDR1 is MGHRA and CDR2 is YSYEKL. J was trimmed by 4 bases and V by 4 bases; bases with no gene match: 4. The CDR3 is 15 residues long. Here the CDR3 DNA reads TGCGCCAGCAGCCCCCCGGGACAGGGTAATGAAAAACTGTTTTTT. This sequence encodes CASSPPGQGNEKLFF.

As to this clone: In the same sample, other DNA sequences code for this CDR3. The chain uses TRBV27 and TRBJ1-1, with 8 bases aligning to TRBD1. V lost 8 bases and J lost 5; bases outside the gene matches: 10. The germline CDR1 and CDR2 sequences are MNHEY and SMNVEV (reference sequence). This CDR3 contains 14 residues. CDR3 DNA sequence: TGTGCCAGCTCCAGGACAGGGATGGGTACTGAAGCTTTCTTT. Its protein product is CASSRTGMGTEAFF.